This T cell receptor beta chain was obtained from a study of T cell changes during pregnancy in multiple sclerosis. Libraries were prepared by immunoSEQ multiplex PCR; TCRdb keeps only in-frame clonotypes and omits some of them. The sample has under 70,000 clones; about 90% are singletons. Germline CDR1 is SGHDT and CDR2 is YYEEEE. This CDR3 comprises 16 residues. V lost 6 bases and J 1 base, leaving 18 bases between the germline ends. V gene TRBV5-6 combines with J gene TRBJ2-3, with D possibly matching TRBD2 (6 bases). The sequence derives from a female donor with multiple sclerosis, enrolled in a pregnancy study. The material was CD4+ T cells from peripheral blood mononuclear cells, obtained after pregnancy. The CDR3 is CASTHGGIEGTDTQYF. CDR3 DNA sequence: TGTGCCAGCACCCACGGGGGTATAGAGGGCACAGATACGCAGTATTTT.